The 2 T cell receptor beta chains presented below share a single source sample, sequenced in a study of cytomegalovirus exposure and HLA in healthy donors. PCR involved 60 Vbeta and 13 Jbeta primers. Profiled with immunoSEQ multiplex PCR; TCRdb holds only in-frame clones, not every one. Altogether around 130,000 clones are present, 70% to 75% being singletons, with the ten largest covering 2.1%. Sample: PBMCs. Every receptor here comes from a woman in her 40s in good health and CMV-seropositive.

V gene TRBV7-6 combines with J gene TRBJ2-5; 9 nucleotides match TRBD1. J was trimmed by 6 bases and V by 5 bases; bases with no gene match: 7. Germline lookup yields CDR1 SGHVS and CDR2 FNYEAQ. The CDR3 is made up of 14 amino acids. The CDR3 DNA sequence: TGTGCCAGCAGCGACCTACAGGGGGCGAAGACCCAGTACTTC. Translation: CASSDLQGAKTQYF. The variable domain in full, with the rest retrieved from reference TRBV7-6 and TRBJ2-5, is GAGVSQSPRYKVTKRGQDVALRCDPISGHVSLYWYRQALGQGPEFLTYFNYEAQQDKSGLPNDRFSAERPEGSISTLTIQRTEQRDSAMYRCASSDLQGAKTQYFGPGTRLLVL.

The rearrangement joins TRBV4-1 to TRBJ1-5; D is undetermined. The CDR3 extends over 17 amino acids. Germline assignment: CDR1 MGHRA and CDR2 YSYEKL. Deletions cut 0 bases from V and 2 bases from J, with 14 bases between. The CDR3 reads CASSQERGQPGNQPQHF. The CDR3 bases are TGCGCCAGCAGCCAAGAGCGAGGGCAACCGGGCAATCAGCCCCAGCATTTT.